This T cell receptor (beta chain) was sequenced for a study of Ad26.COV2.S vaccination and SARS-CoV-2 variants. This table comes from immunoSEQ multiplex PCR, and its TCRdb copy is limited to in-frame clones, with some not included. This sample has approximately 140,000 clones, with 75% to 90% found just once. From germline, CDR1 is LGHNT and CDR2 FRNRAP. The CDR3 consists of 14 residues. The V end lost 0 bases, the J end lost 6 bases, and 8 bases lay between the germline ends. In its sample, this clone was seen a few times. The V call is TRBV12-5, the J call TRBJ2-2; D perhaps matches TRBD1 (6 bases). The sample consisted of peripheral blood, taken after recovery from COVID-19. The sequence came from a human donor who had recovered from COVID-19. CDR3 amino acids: CASGLVSGAGELFF. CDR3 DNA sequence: TGTGCTAGTGGTTTGGTGTCAGGGGCCGGGGAGCTGTTTTTT.